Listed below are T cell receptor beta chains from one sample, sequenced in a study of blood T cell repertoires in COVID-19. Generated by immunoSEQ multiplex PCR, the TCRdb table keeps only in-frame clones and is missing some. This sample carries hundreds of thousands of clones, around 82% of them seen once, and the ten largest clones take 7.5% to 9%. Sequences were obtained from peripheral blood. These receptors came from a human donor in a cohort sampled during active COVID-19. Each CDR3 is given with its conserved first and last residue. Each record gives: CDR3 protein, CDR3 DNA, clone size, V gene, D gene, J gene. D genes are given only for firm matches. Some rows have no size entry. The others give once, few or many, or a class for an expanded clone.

CASSPRLAGGPHEQFF,TGTGCCAGCAGCCCCAGACTAGCGGGAGGGCCTCATGAGCAGTTCTTC,few,TRBV11-2,TRBD2,TRBJ2-1
CASSKLAGAYEQYF,TGTGCCAGCAGTAAACTAGCGGGAGCCTACGAGCAGTACTTC,.,TRBV6-5,TRBD2,TRBJ2-7
CASSFVGTGFPEQYF,TGTGCCAGCAGCTTCGTCGGGACAGGGTTTCCCGAGCAGTACTTC,.,TRBV5-6,TRBD1,TRBJ2-7
CASSKAGGLSDTQYF,TGTGCCAGCAGCAAAGCGGGGGGGCTTTCAGATACGCAGTATTTT,.,TRBV11-2,TRBD2,TRBJ2-3
CASSPRGEETQYF,TGTGCTAGCAGCCCCCGGGGAGAAGAGACCCAGTACTTC,.,TRBV7-7,.,TRBJ2-5
CATSRYSGGRDTEAFF,TGTGCCACCAGCAGGTACTCAGGGGGCAGAGATACTGAAGCTTTCTTT,.,TRBV15,TRBD1,TRBJ1-1
CASSLGSGVGTDTQYF,TGCGCCAGCAGCCTCGGTAGCGGGGTTGGCACAGATACGCAGTATTTT,.,TRBV4-3,TRBD2,TRBJ2-3
CASSKAVSGANVLTF,TGTGCCAGCAGCAAAGCTGTCTCTGGGGCCAACGTCCTGACTTTC,.,TRBV11-2,.,TRBJ2-6
CASSPGTDPYNSPLHF,TGTGCCAGCAGCCCCGGGACAGATCCCTATAATTCACCCCTCCACTTT,.,TRBV14,TRBD1,TRBJ1-6
CASSLVGDTPFYAYEQYF,TGTGCCAGCAGCTTAGTTGGGGACACTCCTTTTTATGCCTACGAGCAGTACTTC,.,TRBV7-2,.,TRBJ2-7